The next 26 T cell receptor beta chains were all read from a single sample in a study of blood T cells in healthy people across ages. It was with a sample-barcoded 5' primer and a J-beta primer mix that a second PCR of roughly 7 to 12 cycles was run. Using its own MiXCR run on the 5' RACE reads, TCRdb lists one record per CDR3 protein. Among roughly 1 million distinct CDR3 sequences listed, about 23% were seen once. The sample also formed part of further work on T cells of mothers and their children.

The sample consisted of blood. The receptors shown here come from a girl aged 2 to 9 in good health.

The V call is TRBV13, the J call TRBJ2-7; perhaps TRBD2 as D (5 bases). Germline loops: CDR1 PRHDT, CDR2 FYEKMQ (reference sequence). The CDR3 runs 12 residues. V lost 4 bases and J 6 bases, leaving 10 bases between the germline ends. CDR3 DNA sequence: TGTGCCAGCAGCTCCCTCCGGGGCGAGCAGTACTTC. It is translated as CASSSLRGEQYF.

The V and J genes are TRBV7-4 and TRBJ1-2; the D gene is possibly TRBD1 (5 bases). Germline CDR1 and CDR2: SGHVT and SQSDAQ. The CDR3 extends over 17 amino acids. V gave up 4 bases and J gave up 6 bases, with 24 bases separating them. The CDR3 DNA sequence: TGTGCCAGCAGCTCCTGCTTGGGGGGACGCCCCGGGAATGGCTACACCTTC. It encodes CASSSCLGGRPGNGYTF.

The chain is built from TRBV28 and TRBJ2-5; D perhaps matches TRBD1 (5 bases). Trimming took 6 bases from V and 5 from J, leaving 16 bases between them. The CDR3 is 14 amino acids. The germline V gene has CDR1 MDHEN and CDR2 SYDVKM. DNA for the CDR3: TGTGCCAGCAGCACCCCCAGGGAAGGGGAGACCCAGTACTTC. It specifies CASSTPREGETQYF.

The rearrangement uses TRBV3-1 and TRBJ2-1; a weak D match, TRBD2 (6 bases). In germline, CDR1 is LGHDT, CDR2 YNNKEL (reference sequence). The CDR3 is 13 amino acids. Trimming took 3 bases from V and 8 from J, leaving 11 bases between them. This CDR3 reads CASSQVEGHEQFF. In DNA form, the CDR3 reads TGTGCCAGCAGCCAGGTGGAGGGCCATGAGCAGTTCTTC.

This clonotype has ten or more counts. The rearrangement joins TRBV6-4 to TRBJ2-1, with 9 bases aligning to TRBD2. Germline CDR1 and CDR2: MRHNA and SNTAGT. The CDR3 covers 15 residues. J gave up 1 base and V 2 bases, and 0 bases lay outside the gene matches. The CDR3 spells CASSDAGGSYNEQFF. CDR3 sequence (DNA): TGTGCCAGCAGTGACGCGGGAGGGTCCTACAATGAGCAGTTCTTC.

This clonotype turned up a few times. The chain recombines TRBV6-1 with TRBJ2-3; D is possibly TRBD2 (6 bases). V was shortened by 10 bases and J by 2 bases, with 16 bases between the two germline ends. This CDR3 comprises 14 residues. Looked up from germline, CDR1 is MNHNS and CDR2 is SASEGT. The CDR3 region is CAIYSGLYTDTQYF. In nucleotides, the CDR3 is TGTGCCATCTACTCGGGACTGTACACAGATACGCAGTATTTT.

This chain's CDR3 is CASSPFYSADTEAFF. For the CDR3, the DNA is TGTGCCAGCTCACCCTTCTACAGCGCGGACACTGAAGCTTTCTTT. The chain has TRBV18 and TRBJ1-1, with D uncertain. Trimming stripped 3 bases from V and 3 bases from J, with 14 bases between. The CDR3 runs 15 residues. Germline V gene sequence: CDR1 KGHSH, CDR2 LQKENI. Looking up the rest from reference TRBV18 and TRBJ1-1 gives the full variable domain: NAGVMQNPRHLVRRRGQEARLRCSPMKGHSHVYWYRQLPEEGLKFMVYLQKENIIDESGMPKERFSAEFPKEGPSILRIQQVVRGDSAAYFCASSPFYSADTEAFFGQGTRLTVV.

The chain links TRBV25-1 to TRBJ2-5; D may be TRBD1 or TRBD2 (5 bases each). CDR3 length: 14 amino acids. The V end lost 2 bases, the J end lost 4 bases, and 11 bases lay between the germline ends. Germline V gives CDR1 MGHDK, CDR2 SYGVNS. Here the CDR3 reads CASSEIRDAETQYF. In DNA form, the CDR3 reads TGTGCCAGCAGTGAAATCAGGGACGCAGAGACCCAGTACTTC.

The rearrangement joins TRBV6-2 or TRBV6-3 to TRBJ1-5; a possible D gene is TRBD1 (6 bases). V shed 6 bases and J shed 7 bases, with 19 bases lying between them. The CDR3 runs 15 residues. The V gene's germline CDR1 is MNHEY and CDR2 SVGEGT. The DNA of the CDR3 is TGTGCCAGCAGCCCCCACGGCCCAGGGGAGCAGCCCCAGCATTTT. It translates to CASSPHGPGEQPQHF.

In its sample, this clonotype was seen a few times. The rearrangement uses TRBV4-1 and TRBJ1-2, with D uncertain. Germline CDR1 reads MGHRA; CDR2 reads YSYEKL. Trimming took 0 bases from V and 3 from J, leaving 11 bases between them. The CDR3 loop spans 15 amino acids. The CDR3 DNA reads as TGCGCCAGCAGCCAAGATCAGAGTCAGGACTATGGCTACACCTTC. Translated, it gives CASSQDQSQDYGYTF.

The chain couples TRBV28 to TRBJ2-5, with 11 bases lining up with TRBD2. There are 17 residues in the CDR3. Germline CDR1 is MDHEN and CDR2 is SYDVKM. V lost 3 bases, J lost 5 bases, and 11 bases stayed unmatched. Here the CDR3 DNA reads TGTGCCAGCAGTTTTGGTGACCGGTCTAGCGGGGGGGAGACCCAGTACTTC. It is translated as CASSFGDRSSGGETQYF.

The chain combines TRBV20-1 with TRBJ2-3; D is unresolved. CDR3 length: 14 residues. Trimming left V 6 bases short and J 2 bases short, with 15 bases between. Germline values: CDR1 DFQATT, CDR2 SNEGSKA (reference sequence). The CDR3 sequence is CSASGPLFTDTQYF. The CDR3 DNA reads TGCAGTGCCAGTGGGCCCCTATTCACAGATACGCAGTATTTT.

The table lists this clonotype with a few counts. The chain is built from TRBV29-1 and TRBJ2-5, with D perhaps matching TRBD2 (5 bases). The DNA end is more similar to TRBJ2-1, so the J call may be wrong. CDR1 is SQVTM, CDR2 ANQGSEA, per germline. The CDR3 loop spans 12 amino acids. CDR3 coding DNA: TGCAGCGTTGAAGTAGGCGACCGGGGACAGTTCTTC. This sequence encodes CSVEVGDRGQFF.

V usage is TRBV29-1 and J usage is TRBJ2-1; 7 positions agree with TRBD2. The tail of the sequence fits TRBJ2-7 better, so the J call may be wrong. The germline V gene has CDR1 SQVTM and CDR2 ANQGSEA. The CDR3 is made up of 14 amino acids. CDR3 sequence reads: CSVEYDGGSYEQYF. In nucleotides, the CDR3 is TGCAGCGTTGAGTATGACGGGGGGTCCTACGAGCAGTACTTC.

V usage is TRBV20-1 and J usage is TRBJ2-7; either TRBD1 or TRBD2 may fit D (5 bases each). The CDR3 sequence is 14 residues long. The germline gives CDR1 DFQATT, CDR2 SNEGSKA (reference sequence). V shed 6 bases and J shed 3 bases, with 18 bases lying between them. The CDR3 DNA sequence: TGCAGTGCAGAGGCCGGGACGGGGTACTACGAGCAGTACTTC. This encodes CSAEAGTGYYEQYF.

A few counts support this clonotype. Here the CDR3 reads CASSRYGGAALSSGNTIYF. As DNA, the CDR3 is TGCGCCAGCAGTCGGTATGGGGGTGCAGCACTTAGCTCTGGAAACACCATATATTTT. The chain has TRBV4-1 and TRBJ1-3; D might be TRBD1 (5 bases). Trimming cost V 6 bases and J 0 bases, with 24 bases left between them. The CDR3 is 19 residues long. Germline CDR1 is MGHRA and CDR2 is YSYEKL.

This clonotype has a handful of counts. The chain couples TRBV15 to TRBJ1-1; D is perhaps TRBD1 (5 bases). The CDR3 is made up of 13 amino acids. Looked up from germline, CDR1 is LNHNV and CDR2 is YYDKDF (reference sequence). V was clipped by 3 bases and J by 7 bases, with 12 bases between them. CDR3 region: CATSSQRGIEAFF. The CDR3 nucleotides are TGTGCCACCAGCAGTCAGAGGGGCATTGAAGCTTTCTTT.

This rearrangement joins TRBV11-1 to TRBJ2-3; D is uncertain. V gave up 4 bases and J gave up 2 bases, with 13 bases separating them. CDR3 length equals 15 residues. CDR1 is SGHAT, CDR2 FQDESV, per germline (reference sequence). The CDR3 here is CASSSRPENTDTQYF. DNA for the CDR3: TGTGCCAGCAGCTCAAGACCAGAGAACACAGATACGCAGTATTTT.

This clonotype was seen a few times. The V and J genes are TRBV6-1 and TRBJ1-2; weak D call: TRBD1 (5 bases). The CDR3 consists of 13 residues. V was trimmed by 10 bases and J by 3 bases, leaving 15 bases between them. Germline CDR1 and CDR2: MNHNS and SASEGT. The CDR3 region has the DNA TGTGCCACCCGGGGGGTACCCTACTATGGCTACACCTTC. Translation gives CATRGVPYYGYTF.

This rearrangement joins TRBV29-1 to TRBJ1-4; no clear D. Germline V CDR1 and CDR2: SQVTM, ANQGSEA. The CDR3 covers 11 residues. V shed 1 base and J shed 7 bases, with 4 bases lying between them. The CDR3, as DNA: TGCAGCGTTGAAGTGGCTGAAAAACTGTTTTTT. It encodes CSVEVAEKLFF.

This chain connects TRBV5-5 to TRBJ2-7, with TRBD2 matching over 10 bases. Germline V gives CDR1 SGHKS, CDR2 YYEKEE (reference sequence). V lost 2 bases, J lost 4 bases, and 6 bases stayed unmatched. The CDR3 runs 15 residues. For the CDR3, the DNA is TGTGCCAGCAGCTTATCTAGCGGGAGAGCATACGAGCAGTACTTC. Amino acids: CASSLSSGRAYEQYF.

V gene TRBV19 combines with J gene TRBJ2-2, with 7 bases lining up with TRBD2. Germline V gene lookup returns CDR1 LNHDA and CDR2 SQIVND (reference sequence). The CDR3 has 14 residues. With V trimmed by 6 bases and J by 5 bases, 6 bases remained unmatched. For the CDR3, the DNA is TGTGCCAGTAGCGGACTAGTTGCGACCGGGGAGCTGTTTTTT. This sequence encodes CASSGLVATGELFF.

The rearrangement joins TRBV6-5 to TRBJ2-5, with D perhaps TRBD2 (6 bases). The germline V gene has CDR1 MNHEY and CDR2 SVGAGI. V was clipped by 0 bases and J by 3 bases, with 11 bases between them. The CDR3 totals 15 residues. The CDR3 protein is CASSYSIREKETQYF. The CDR3, as DNA: TGTGCCAGCAGTTACTCGATACGGGAGAAAGAGACCCAGTACTTC.

This clonotype was counted a few times. CDR3 sequence reads: CASSAARTKGETQYF. In DNA form, the CDR3 reads TGTGCCAGCAGCGCAGCCAGGACAAAAGGGGAGACCCAGTACTTC. This rearrangement joins TRBV11-2 to TRBJ2-1; D might be TRBD1 (5 bases). The DNA matches TRBJ2-5 better at its end, which makes the J call doubtful. The CDR3 has 15 amino acids. Germline CDR1 is SGHAT and CDR2 is FQNNGV.

This clonotype was detected only a few times. The gene calls are TRBV12-3 or TRBV12-4 and TRBJ1-5; 8 nucleotides match TRBD1. This CDR3 is 17 amino acids long. With V trimmed by 6 bases and J by 4 bases, 14 bases remained unmatched. In nucleotides, the CDR3 is TGTGCCAGCAGGCCGGGGTCCGGACAGGGCCTTAATCAGCCCCAGCATTTT. Its translation: CASRPGSGQGLNQPQHF.

This clonotype was detected only a few times. CDR3: CASCQGGETQYF. The DNA for the CDR3 is TGTGCCAGTTGTCAGGGGGGGGAGACCCAGTACTTC. V is TRBV7-2 and J is TRBJ2-5; TRBD1 or TRBD2 may be the D gene (7 bases each). This CDR3 is 12 amino acids long. The ends were cut back, 9 bases at V and 5 bases at J, with 13 bases in the middle. Germline CDR1 reads SGHTA; CDR2 reads FQGNSA.